One sample yielded the 25 T cell receptor beta chains listed below, sequenced in a study of T cell responses to AZD1222 COVID-19 vaccine. Repertoires were generated with immunoSEQ multiplex PCR, while TCRdb's copy carries only in-frame clones and drops some. The data contain some 180,000 clones, approximately 90% of them singletons. Material: peripheral blood, obtained 28 days after the second AZD1222 dose. Receptors were obtained from an adult who received the AZD1222 COVID-19 vaccine.

The chain employs TRBV5-1 and TRBJ1-1; 10 nucleotides line up with TRBD1. J was trimmed by 0 bases and V by 4 bases; bases with no gene match: 12. CDR1 is SGHRS, CDR2 YFSETQ, per germline. CDR3 size: 18 residues. The CDR3 DNA reads TGCGCCAGCAGCGCGGTTTGGGGACAGGGGCGGATGAACACTGAAGCTTTCTTT. Amino acids: CASSAVWGQGRMNTEAFF.

The CDR3 reads CASSFLGGLSSGNTIYF. The CDR3 coding sequence is TGTGCCAGCAGCTTCCTAGGGGGCTTAAGCTCTGGAAACACCATATATTTT. This chain uses TRBV7-8 with TRBJ1-3; the match to TRBD1 covers 7 bases. Germline-derived CDR1 and CDR2 are SGHVS and FQNEAQ. The CDR3 has 17 amino acids. Losses at the gene ends were 3 bases for V and 0 bases for J; bases not matched to a gene: 8.

V is TRBV4-3 and J is TRBJ2-1; 9 bases align to TRBD2. V lost 0 bases and J lost 6; bases outside the gene matches: 9. The V gene's germline CDR1 is LGHNA and CDR2 YSLEER. The CDR3 spans 17 residues. CDR3 loop: CASSQDRATSGINEQFF. CDR3 DNA: TGCGCCAGCAGCCAAGATAGGGCGACTAGCGGAATCAATGAGCAGTTCTTC.

V and J are TRBV7-2 and TRBJ1-4; 7 bases line up with TRBD1. From germline, CDR1 is SGHTA and CDR2 FQGNSA. The V and J ends lost 5 bases and 8 bases, in that order; junction bases with no gene match: 11. The CDR3 is 15 residues long. CDR3 DNA: TGTGCCAGCAGCCTAGGCTCCCTCAGGGGGGAAAAACTGTTTTTT. Protein product: CASSLGSLRGEKLFF.

This rearrangement joins TRBV6-9 to TRBJ1-6; TRBD1 is a possible D gene (5 bases). With 7 bases removed from V and 4 bases from J, the gap between germline ends came to 17 bases. The CDR3 has 16 amino acids. The germline V gene has CDR1 MNHGY and CDR2 SVAAGI. CDR3 DNA: TGTGCCAGCACCTTTACAGGCTCAGCTTATAATTCACCCCTCCACTTT. Protein sequence: CASTFTGSAYNSPLHF.

This rearrangement joins TRBV6-5 to TRBJ2-1, with D uncertain. Germline V CDR1 and CDR2: MNHEY, SVGAGI. Trimming stripped 7 bases from V and 0 bases from J, with 13 bases between. This CDR3 is 15 amino acids long. This CDR3 is CASIPGSSSYNEQFF. For the CDR3, the DNA is TGTGCCAGCATCCCCGGAAGTAGCTCCTACAATGAGCAGTTCTTC.

This chain uses TRBV6-5 with TRBJ1-1; TRBD1 might be the D (5 bases). Trimming shortened V by 0 bases and J by 8 bases, and 10 bases separated the two germline ends. The CDR3 extends over 13 amino acids. Germline V gives CDR1 MNHEY, CDR2 SVGAGI. As DNA, the CDR3 is TGTGCCAGCAGTTACTCGAGGGGATCAGAAGCTTTCTTT. It yields the protein CASSYSRGSEAFF.

This chain links TRBV9 with TRBJ2-7; 12 nucleotides agree with TRBD2. The CDR3 length is 16 residues. Germline CDR1 reads SGDLS; CDR2 reads YYNGEE. V shed 4 bases, J shed 4 bases, and the junction held 9 bases outside the gene matches. CDR3 bases: TGTGCCAGCAGCCCGACGCTAGCGGGAGGGCGATACGAGCAGTACTTC. It codes for CASSPTLAGGRYEQYF.

This clone appeared once. The CDR3 bases are TGTGCCAGCAGTTCGGGACGGAACTATAATTCACCCCTCCACTTT. Translated: CASSSGRNYNSPLHF. This sequence joins TRBV27 and TRBJ1-6, with D possibly matching TRBD1 (5 bases). Trimming removed 4 bases at V and 3 bases at J, with 10 bases between. CDR1 and CDR2 (germline): MNHEY, SMNVEV (reference sequence). This CDR3 spans 15 amino acids.

V and J are TRBV18 and TRBJ1-2; tentative D call: TRBD1 (5 bases). Germline V gene data show CDR1 as KGHSH and CDR2 as LQKENI. The length of the CDR3 is 17 residues. The V and J ends lost 2 bases and 4 bases respectively, with 20 bases between them. The CDR3 protein is CASSPGAGPGITYGYTF. As DNA, the CDR3 is TGTGCCAGCTCACCAGGGGCAGGGCCCGGGATTACCTATGGCTACACCTTC.

V is TRBV15 and J is TRBJ1-6, with D unclear. This CDR3 comprises 13 residues. V was trimmed by 0 bases and J by 8 bases, leaving 5 bases between them. Germline V gene data show CDR1 as LNHNV and CDR2 as YYDKDF (reference sequence). CDR3 region: CATSRERYSPLHF. The CDR3, as DNA: TGTGCCACCAGCAGAGAGAGGTATTCACCCCTCCACTTT.

The chain couples TRBV7-3 to TRBJ2-7, with unresolved D. Germline loops: CDR1 SGHTA, CDR2 FQGTGA. The V gene lost 2 bases and the J gene lost 0 bases, with 8 bases spanning the gap. This CDR3 has 14 residues. The CDR3 reads CASSLGPSSYEQYF. The CDR3 nucleotides read TGTGCCAGCAGCTTAGGACCTAGCTCCTACGAGCAGTACTTC.

The rearrangement joins TRBV7-9 to TRBJ2-1, with 8 bases matching TRBD1. Looked up from germline, CDR1 is SEHNR and CDR2 is FQNEAQ (reference sequence). This CDR3 region has 14 residues. J lost 12 bases, V lost 1 base, and 8 bases had no gene match. Here the CDR3 reads CASSLGGQGLRQFF. The CDR3 nucleotides are TGTGCCAGCAGCTTAGGAGGACAGGGACTCCGGCAGTTCTTC.

The chain recombines TRBV11-2 with TRBJ2-3; 15 bases are a match to TRBD2. Trimming at V came to 5 bases and at J to 10 bases, leaving 19 bases not matched to a gene. CDR3 size: 19 residues. From germline, CDR1 is SGHAT and CDR2 FQNNGV. The CDR3 spells CASSGGLAGGIGVIRAQYF. CDR3 in DNA: TGTGCCAGCAGCGGAGGACTAGCGGGGGGGATTGGGGTTATCAGGGCGCAGTATTTT.

The chain recombines TRBV24-1 with TRBJ2-1, with a weak D call TRBD2 (6 bases). This CDR3 has 15 residues. V was cut by 5 bases and J by 4 bases, with 14 bases left in between. Germline loops: CDR1 KGHDR, CDR2 SFDVKD. DNA of the CDR3: TGTGCCACCAGTGGATCGGGGGAAAAGTACAATGAGCAGTTCTTC. It specifies CATSGSGEKYNEQFF.

V and J are TRBV29-1 and TRBJ2-3; maybe TRBD1 (5 bases). Germline lookup yields CDR1 SQVTM and CDR2 ANQGSEA. The CDR3 sequence is 12 residues long. V lost 6 bases and J lost 3, with 10 bases in between. The CDR3 DNA sequence: TGCAGCGTCCTCCGACAGACAGATACGCAGTATTTT. Its translation is CSVLRQTDTQYF.

In its sample, this clone was seen a few times. This chain connects TRBV4-1 to TRBJ1-1, with D possibly matching TRBD1 (5 bases). The CDR3 is 15 amino acids. V lost 0 bases and J lost 0, with 8 bases in between. Germline V gene data show CDR1 as MGHRA and CDR2 as YSYEKL. The DNA for the CDR3 is TGCGCCAGCAGCCAAGAAGGACACCTGAACACTGAAGCTTTCTTT. This sequence encodes CASSQEGHLNTEAFF.

The rearrangement joins TRBV6-1 to TRBJ2-1, with D uncertain. This CDR3 region has 12 residues. Germline assignment: CDR1 MNHNS and CDR2 SASEGT. Trimming removed 2 bases from V and 7 bases from J, with 6 bases in between. The chain's CDR3 is CASSEPGNEQFF. The DNA of the CDR3 is TGTGCCAGCAGTGAACCAGGTAATGAGCAGTTCTTC.

The count of this clone is one. The chain uses TRBV12-3 or TRBV12-4 and TRBJ2-2; D not certain. The CDR3 totals 11 residues. V was shortened by 3 bases and J by 8 bases, with 4 bases between the two germline ends. CDR3 protein: CASSFRGELFF. The CDR3 bases are TGTGCCAGCAGTTTTAGGGGGGAGCTGTTTTTT.

This clone was seen a handful of times. V gene TRBV6-5 combines with J gene TRBJ2-7, with 7 nucleotides matching TRBD2. The ends lost 0 bases at V and 2 bases at J; junction bases unmatched: 7. The CDR3 spans 16 residues. Germline V lookup: CDR1 MNHEY, CDR2 SVGAGI. CDR3 nucleotide sequence: TGTGCCAGCAGTTACTCGGTATGGGACTACCCCTACGAGCAGTACTTC. This codes for CASSYSVWDYPYEQYF.

The chain combines TRBV11-2 with TRBJ1-1; TRBD1 agrees at 8 bases. The CDR3 sequence is 15 residues long. The germline V gene has CDR1 SGHAT and CDR2 FQNNGV. Trimming at V came to 7 bases and at J to 1 base, leaving 8 bases not matched to a gene. DNA of the CDR3: TGTGCCAGCAATTTCAGGGGGCTTCGGAACACTGAAGCTTTCTTT. Protein product: CASNFRGLRNTEAFF.

The chain joins TRBV11-2 to TRBJ1-2; no clear D. The CDR3 runs 17 residues. With 1 base removed from V and 2 bases from J, the gap between germline ends came to 17 bases. CDR1 and CDR2 (germline): SGHAT, FQNNGV. CDR3 loop: CASSLVSGRAANYGYTF. The DNA for the CDR3 is TGTGCCAGCAGCTTAGTTTCTGGTAGGGCAGCAAACTATGGCTACACCTTC.

This chain uses TRBV5-1 with TRBJ1-2; D is unresolved. The length of the CDR3 is 14 residues. From germline, CDR1 is SGHRS and CDR2 YFSETQ. Trimming cost V 0 bases and J 1 base, with 7 bases left between them. CDR3 sequence (DNA): TGCGCCAGCAGCTTGGACAGCTTTAACTATGGCTACACCTTC. Amino acids: CASSLDSFNYGYTF.

The V call is TRBV7-2, the J call TRBJ2-2; possible D gene TRBD1, 6 bases. V gave up 4 bases and J gave up 2 bases, with 17 bases separating them. The CDR3 covers 17 residues. The germline CDR1 and CDR2 sequences are SGHTA and FQGNSA. CDR3 DNA: TGTGCCAGCAGCTGGGGGCCAGCAACGACCAACACCGGGGAGCTGTTTTTT. This codes for CASSWGPATTNTGELFF.

The sample holds one count of this clone. The rearrangement joins TRBV29-1 to TRBJ1-1; D unclear. CDR3 length: 13 residues. Germline V gene data show CDR1 as SQVTM and CDR2 as ANQGSEA. The V and J ends lost 3 bases and 1 base respectively, with 9 bases between them. CDR3: CSVENEENTEAFF. Written as DNA, the CDR3 is TGCAGCGTTGAGAATGAGGAGAACACTGAAGCTTTCTTT.